The 12 T cell receptor beta chains below were found in one sample sequenced in a study of T cell responses to AZD1222 COVID-19 vaccine. Measured with immunoSEQ multiplex PCR; TCRdb has only the in-frame clones, and not every one. The sample carries 100,000 to 150,000 clones, under 90% recorded once. The sample consisted of peripheral blood, taken on day 0 of AZD1222 vaccination. These receptors were obtained from an adult in good health.

This sequence joins TRBV7-9 and TRBJ1-5; D remains unclear. Germline-derived CDR1 and CDR2 are SEHNR and FQNEAQ (reference sequence). The CDR3 has 11 amino acids. Trimming cost V 4 bases and J 11 bases, with 9 bases left between them. DNA of the CDR3: TGTGCCAGCAGCTCCGGCGGGGCCCAGCATTTT. This gives the protein CASSSGGAQHF.

Here the CDR3 reads CASSQPTGGTEAFF. CDR3 in DNA: TGCGCCAGCAGCCAACCTACAGGGGGGACTGAAGCTTTCTTT. The chain couples TRBV4-1 to TRBJ1-1; 8 bases agree with TRBD1. CDR1 and CDR2 (germline): MGHRA, YSYEKL. Germline trimming cut 2 bases from V and 5 bases from J; bases unmatched to any gene: 4. CDR3 length equals 14 residues.

The chain joins TRBV28 to TRBJ1-1; D unresolved. CDR3 length: 11 residues. V was trimmed by 8 bases and J by 1 base, leaving 5 bases between them. The germline V gene encodes CDR1 MDHEN and CDR2 SYDVKM. The chain's CDR3 is CASAKNTEAFF. The CDR3, as DNA: TGTGCCAGCGCCAAGAACACTGAAGCTTTCTTT. Based on the CDR3 plus reference TRBV28 and TRBJ1-1, the full variable domain is DVKVTQSSRYLVKRTGEKVFLECVQDMDHENMFWYRQDPGLGLRLIYFSYDVKMKEKGDIPEGYSVSREKKERFSLILESASTNQTSMYLCASAKNTEAFFGQGTRLTVV.

In nucleotides, the CDR3 is TGTGCCAGCAGTGCCTCGGGCCAGAGCTCCTATAATTCACCCCTCCACTTT. As protein: CASSASGQSSYNSPLHF. This sequence joins TRBV28 and TRBJ1-6; no clear D. Germline loops: CDR1 MDHEN, CDR2 SYDVKM. V lost 5 bases and J 0 bases, leaving 14 bases between the germline ends. This CDR3 is built from 17 residues.

The V call is TRBV18, the J call TRBJ1-1; D unresolved. The ends were cut back, 3 bases at V and 0 bases at J, with 5 bases in the middle. The CDR3 totals 13 residues. Germline CDR1 is KGHSH and CDR2 is LQKENI. The CDR3 DNA sequence: TGTGCCAGCTCACCCACTATGAACACTGAAGCTTTCTTT. As protein: CASSPTMNTEAFF.

The J gene is TRBJ1-3, the V gene TRBV6-5; tentative D call: TRBD1 (6 bases). The CDR3 loop spans 14 amino acids. Germline assignment: CDR1 MNHEY and CDR2 SVGAGI. The V gene lost 8 bases and the J gene lost 5 bases, with 16 bases spanning the gap. CDR3 loop: CASWSGQNRNTIYF. The CDR3 coding sequence is TGTGCCAGCTGGAGCGGACAGAATAGAAACACCATATATTTT.

The genes are TRBV28 and TRBJ2-7, with a weak D call TRBD1 (6 bases). Trimming stripped 6 bases from V and 1 base from J, with 13 bases between. CDR3 length equals 14 residues. Germline V gives CDR1 MDHEN, CDR2 SYDVKM. As DNA, the CDR3 is TGTGCCAGCAGATATACAGGGACATCCTACGAGCAGTACTTC. Translation gives CASRYTGTSYEQYF. The variable domain in full, completed from reference TRBV28 and TRBJ2-7, reads DVKVTQSSRYLVKRTGEKVFLECVQDMDHENMFWYRQDPGLGLRLIYFSYDVKMKEKGDIPEGYSVSREKKERFSLILESASTNQTSMYLCASRYTGTSYEQYFGPGTRLTVT.

V gene TRBV4-3 combines with J gene TRBJ1-2, with 11 bases identical to TRBD1. J was trimmed by 2 bases and V by 0 bases; bases with no gene match: 2. The length of the CDR3 is 16 residues. CDR1 is LGHNA, CDR2 YSLEER, per germline. CDR3 in DNA: TGCGCCAGCAGCCAAGAAGGGACAGGGGGGAACTATGGCTACACCTTC. Translated, it gives CASSQEGTGGNYGYTF.

This clone was seen more than once but under ten times. The genes are TRBV3-1 (or the pseudogene TRBV3-2) and TRBJ1-2, with D tentatively TRBD1 (6 bases). Germline V gene data show CDR1 as LGHDT and CDR2 as YNNKEL (reference sequence). The CDR3 is 14 amino acids. V was trimmed by 3 bases and J by 7 bases, leaving 15 bases between them. CDR3 region: CASSHTGRAVGYTF. The CDR3 DNA reads TGTGCCAGCAGCCATACAGGGCGCGCGGTTGGCTACACCTTC.

The V and J genes are TRBV5-1 and TRBJ2-7, with no clear D. Trimming shortened V by 2 bases and J by 5 bases, and 14 bases separated the two germline ends. The CDR3 totals 14 residues. CDR1 and CDR2 from the germline V gene are SGHRS and YFSETQ. The CDR3 region is CASSLTAPGDEQYF. The CDR3 DNA is TGCGCCAGCAGCTTAACCGCCCCGGGCGACGAGCAGTACTTC.

This clone occurred once. The chain joins TRBV19 to TRBJ1-2; TRBD1 matches at 11 bases. The J segment lost 8 bases and the V segment lost 7 bases, leaving 12 bases of the junction unmatched. The germline gives CDR1 LNHDA, CDR2 SQIVND (reference sequence). CDR3 size: 15 residues. The CDR3: CASTQSGQGARGYTF. The CDR3 DNA reads TGTGCCAGTACCCAATCCGGACAGGGGGCGCGGGGCTACACCTTC.

The chain combines TRBV30 with TRBJ1-4; D is possibly TRBD1 (5 bases). The CDR3 has 14 residues. Germline V gene sequence: CDR1 GTSNPN, CDR2 SVGIG (reference sequence). The V end was cut by 2 bases, the J end by 8 bases, with 15 bases between. CDR3 nucleotides: TGTGCCTGGAGTACGGGGCAGGGAAGGGAAAAACTGTTTTTT. Translated: CAWSTGQGREKLFF.